This TCR beta chain was sequenced in a study of vaccination and CD4 T cells after COVID-19. Study at large: Six men and four women formed the convalescents, two being Hispanic. Stimuli were overlapping spike peptide pools of SARS-CoV-2 and three common cold coronaviruses (HCoV-NL63, HCoV-OC43, HCoV-229E).

The assay that was used to sequence DNA from cultured CD4+ T cells was the Oncomine TCR Beta short-read assay. MiXCR was run by TCRdb on the PCR reads, yielding one entry per CDR3 protein. Of some 20,000 distinct CDR3 sequences listed, roughly two fifths are singletons. Details on this clonotype: No antigen is known for it.

Trimming removed 7 bases at V and 5 bases at J, with 17 bases between. In germline, CDR1 is SEHNR, CDR2 FQNEAQ (reference sequence). The CDR3 contains 14 residues. This sample's treatment: roughly 11-day PBMC culture with coronavirus spike peptide pools or control peptides (ViraFEST assay). ViraFEST sequenced TCRs after peptide-pool expansion of antigen-specific T cells. This TCR was sampled from a human donor who had recovered from COVID-19. This chain connects TRBV7-9 to TRBJ1-1; no clear D. Sequencing was performed on CD4+ T cells from blood, cultured in vitro, taken before SARS-CoV-2 vaccination. For the CDR3, the DNA is TGTGCCAGCACCCTAGCGGGGAAGGGAACTGAAGCTTTCTTT. This encodes CASTLAGKGTEAFF.